This record concerns one TCR beta chain sequence. This sample is part of a study of control samples from healthy donors and cancer patients. V dropped 6 bases and J dropped 8 bases, with 19 bases sitting between them. CDR1 and CDR2 from the germline V gene are LNHDA and SQIVND (reference sequence). This CDR3 spans 15 amino acids. The data were produced by immunoSEQ multiplex PCR, yet TCRdb's version contains in-frame clones alone and is incomplete. The sample yields around 190,000 clones, 90% to 95% seen once. The receptor was isolated from a young man in good health. The sequenced material came from blood. V is TRBV19 and J is TRBJ1-4; D call uncertain. The CDR3 region is CASRALEAGKEKLFF. The CDR3 DNA sequence: TGTGCCAGTAGAGCCCTGGAGGCTGGTAAAGAAAAACTGTTTTTT.